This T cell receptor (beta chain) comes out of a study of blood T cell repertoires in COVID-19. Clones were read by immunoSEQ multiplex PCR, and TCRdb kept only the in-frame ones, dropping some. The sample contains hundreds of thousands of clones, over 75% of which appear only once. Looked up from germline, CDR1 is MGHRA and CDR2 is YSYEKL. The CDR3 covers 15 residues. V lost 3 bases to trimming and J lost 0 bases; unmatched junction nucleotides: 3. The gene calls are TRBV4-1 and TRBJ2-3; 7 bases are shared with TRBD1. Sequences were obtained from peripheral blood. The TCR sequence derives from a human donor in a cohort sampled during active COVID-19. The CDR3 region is CASSQDRPSTDTQYF. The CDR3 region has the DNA TGCGCCAGCAGCCAGGACAGGCCTAGCACAGATACGCAGTATTTT.